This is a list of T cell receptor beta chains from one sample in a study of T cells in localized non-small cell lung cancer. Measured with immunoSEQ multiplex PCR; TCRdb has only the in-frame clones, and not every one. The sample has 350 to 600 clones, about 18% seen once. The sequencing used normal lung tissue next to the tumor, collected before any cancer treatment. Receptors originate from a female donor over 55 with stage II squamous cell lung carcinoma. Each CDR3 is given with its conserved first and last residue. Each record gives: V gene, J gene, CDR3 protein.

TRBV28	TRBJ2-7	CASSPGRGVGRYEQYF
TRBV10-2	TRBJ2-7	CASSARSLLPDVYEQYF
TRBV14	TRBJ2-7	CASSRGRTTEQYF
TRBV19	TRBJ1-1	CASSEGVYDTEAFF
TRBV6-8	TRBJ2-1	CASSDDRGGEQFF
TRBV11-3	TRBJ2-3	CASSLVPDRGGTDTQYF
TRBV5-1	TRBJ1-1	CASSDVGRVETEAFF
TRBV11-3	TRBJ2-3	CASSFYQGGASTDTQYF
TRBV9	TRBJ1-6	CASKRGDGSPLHF
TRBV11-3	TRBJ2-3	CASSQGRGTDTQYF
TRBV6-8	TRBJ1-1	CASSDSIGTEAFF
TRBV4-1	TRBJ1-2	CASSQDSGPNYGYTF
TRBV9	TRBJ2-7	CASSVRDRDSEQYF
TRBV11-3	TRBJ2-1	CASSTSGGVNEQFF
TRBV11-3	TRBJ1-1	CASSLRIIRDNTEAFF
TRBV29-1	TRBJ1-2	CSVDKGGQGSGGYTF
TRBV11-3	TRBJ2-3	CASSLGERTRTDTQYF
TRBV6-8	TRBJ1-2	CASRTGHRGYGYTF
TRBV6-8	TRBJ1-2	CASLPSPGGPIYGYTF
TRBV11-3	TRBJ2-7	CASCLSGVNYEQYF
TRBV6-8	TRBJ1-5	CASSAAGTFGGQPQHF
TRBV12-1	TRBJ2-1	CASSFPGTSGSPNEQFF
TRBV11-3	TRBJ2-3	CASSGTSGAGDTQYF
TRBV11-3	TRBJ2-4	CASSTYGGKNIQYF